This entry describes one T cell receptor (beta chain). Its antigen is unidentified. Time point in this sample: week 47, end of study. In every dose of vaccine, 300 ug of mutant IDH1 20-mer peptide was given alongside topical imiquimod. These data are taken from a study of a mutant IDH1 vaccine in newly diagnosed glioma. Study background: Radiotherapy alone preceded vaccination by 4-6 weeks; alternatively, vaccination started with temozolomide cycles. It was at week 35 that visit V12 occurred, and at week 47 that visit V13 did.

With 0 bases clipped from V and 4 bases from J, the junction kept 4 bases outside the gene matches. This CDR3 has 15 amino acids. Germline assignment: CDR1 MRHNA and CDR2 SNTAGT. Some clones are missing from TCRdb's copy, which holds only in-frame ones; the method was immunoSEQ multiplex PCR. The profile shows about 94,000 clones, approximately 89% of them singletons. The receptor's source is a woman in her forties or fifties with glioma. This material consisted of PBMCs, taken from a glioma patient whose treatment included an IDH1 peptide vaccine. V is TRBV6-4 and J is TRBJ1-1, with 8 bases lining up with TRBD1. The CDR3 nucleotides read TGTGCCAGCAGTGACTCGACAGGGGTAGGCACTGAAGCTTTCTTT. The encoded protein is CASSDSTGVGTEAFF.